This T cell receptor (beta chain) was observed in a study of OX40 agonist ivuxolimab in advanced cancers. Study context: Participants, 82.7% male, averaged roughly 60 years of age, ranging from roughly 20 to 80. Study-wide points: There was clonal expansion of CD4+ and CD8+ blood T cells by week 6 at 0.1 to 3.0 mg/kg. Some patients without response likewise showed low normalized clonal expansion.

CDR1 and CDR2 (germline): KGHSH, LQKENI. V lost 2 bases and J 7 bases, leaving 12 bases between the germline ends. The CDR3 has 14 amino acids. Data came from immunoSEQ multiplex PCR; TCRdb stores just in-frame clones and leaves some out. The table lists 50,000 or so clones, about 88% of them singletons. With autoimmune disease history or systemic immunosuppression, patients were excluded. Points on this clone: Its matching antigen is unknown.

The input for sequencing was CD4+ or CD8+ T cells sorted from blood, taken in a trial of the OX40 agonist ivuxolimab. The chain is built from TRBV18 and TRBJ2-4, with a weak D call TRBD2 (6 bases). This receptor was obtained from an adult with an advanced solid tumor such as melanoma, head and neck, liver or kidney cancer. The CDR3 region is CASSPGTHANIQYF. The CDR3 DNA follows: TGTGCCAGCTCACCAGGGACTCACGCTAACATTCAGTACTTC.